This is a list of T cell receptor beta chains from one sample in a study of CD8+ T cells in alopecia areata. Sequencing was performed with immunoSEQ multiplex PCR; in TCRdb, only in-frame clones are kept and a portion is missing. The sample holds 150,000 to 200,000 clones; 55% to 75% are singletons and the top ten take 14%. Material: CD4+ T cells sorted from blood, obtained at week 24, from a patient treated with tofacitinib. The receptors originated from a human donor with alopecia areata. CDR3s include the opening cysteine and the closing phenylalanine or tryptophan.

TRBV7-2	CASSPASVGVTYEQYF
TRBV15	CATSNTHRGSTEAFF
TRBV4-2	CASSQGARRAETQYF
TRBV25-1	CASSAPWGWGYTF
TRBV30	CAWSSLRGNQPQHF
TRBV25-1	CASSPSHRGTGEKLFF
TRBV4-1	CASSQPSGQGPYEQYF
TRBV28	CASSFRGREQFF
TRBV14	CASSQGTVETQYF
TRBV7-2	CASSLVGGGASEQFF
TRBV5-1	CASSLLRGEETQYF
TRBV5-6	CASSVTGTGANVLTF
TRBV12-5	CASGLPQYEQFF
TRBV6-1	CASSVGVRSSYNEQFF
TRBV14	CASSQDQGLHLPDTQYF
TRBV7-9	CASSLGEGYEQYF
TRBV30	CAWSDSPYEQYF
TRBV2	CASSEVRGSGVYQETQYF
TRBV6-1	CASRRDRGNYNEQFF
TRBV30	CAWSVSDYGYTF
TRBV29-1	CSVGGVEQGGNQPQHF
TRBV29-1	CSVGQGAGDQPQHF
TRBV7-2	CASSLEGNSLYEQYF
TRBV2	CATGPNSNQPQHF
TRBV19	CASSILKGFKNPGANVLTF
TRBV6-1	CASSESALLNEQFF
TRBV29-1	CSVRLDRVLVEQFF
TRBV5-6	CASSYPGQGQETQYF
TRBV27	CASSPPTHEQYF
TRBV29-1	CSVHGVTTEAFF
TRBV29-1	CSVNTGQGTDGYTF
TRBV7-9	CASSGLATDTQYF
TRBV11-2	CASSPGLGGMGMGYEQYF
TRBV2	CASSVLGPGYTF
TRBV29-1	CSVGARGETNYGYTF
TRBV5-1	CASSRDSGGARRVVF
TRBV27	CASSLSIGTGMGSYEQYF
TRBV5-6	CASSLGLAGTDEQFF
TRBV5-1	CASSPGGERAETQYF
TRBV7-9	CASSLEGGRVPQHF
TRBV9	CASSVSTQGGAEAFF
TRBV7-2	CASRLGLAGGRTDTQYF
TRBV6-6	CASSRDSYEQYF
TRBV2	CASSEEGRPFF
TRBV5-1	CASSLAGGEKLFF
TRBV15	CATSRDTGGYGELFF
TRBV4-2	CASSPTGMATEAFF
TRBV29-1	CSVELAREWAEAFF
TRBV11-2	CASSLFIAGRETQYF
TRBV6-5	CASSRQGPSPLHF
TRBV5-1	CASSLVTGRRTGELFF
TRBV29-1	CSVEVPVETGLFPARWDYGYTF
TRBV9	CASSVAGGNYNEQFF
TRBV5-1	CASSFQLQGAGYGYTF
TRBV15	CATSRGGLGGGSTYEQYF